This entry lists 15 T cell receptor beta chains sequenced from one sample in a study of T cell repertoires in cytomegalovirus infection. TCRdb processed the reads anew with MiXCR; each CDR3 protein has one entry. The sample carries over 450,000 distinct CDR3 sequences, around 11% recorded once. The sample taken for sequencing was PBMCs. The source is a human donor in good health (CMV status not recorded). Some clones in this sample may be carry-over from other donors' samples.

This clonotype was seen a handful of times. The chain employs TRBV29-1 and TRBJ1-2, with D possibly matching TRBD1 (6 bases). The V end lost 1 base, the J end lost 7 bases, and 13 bases lay between the germline ends. The CDR3 extends over 13 amino acids. Germline V lookup: CDR1 SQVTM, CDR2 ANQGSEA. CDR3 sequence: CSVEGLGGSGYTF. The CDR3 DNA sequence: TGCAGCGTTGAAGGGTTAGGGGGGTCTGGCTACACCTTC.

This clonotype was seen ten or more times. The genes are TRBV7-8 and TRBJ1-5; no clear D. Germline V CDR1 and CDR2: SGHVS, FQNEAQ. The CDR3 contains 15 residues. V lost 3 bases to trimming and J lost 2 bases, with 11 bases between them. The DNA for the CDR3 is TGTGCCAGCAGCTTTGGGGTCTTGGGCAATCAGCCCCAGCATTTT. As protein: CASSFGVLGNQPQHF.

This clonotype was counted many times. This sequence joins TRBV7-2 and TRBJ2-7, with D possibly TRBD1 on 6 matching bases. This CDR3 has 12 residues. V was clipped by 5 bases and J by 7 bases, with 12 bases between them. From germline, CDR1 is SGHTA and CDR2 FQGNSA. The CDR3 DNA sequence: TGTGCCAGCAGCAGAGGACAGCGGGAGCAGTACTTC. Translated: CASSRGQREQYF.

The table lists this clonotype with many counts. This chain uses TRBV7-3 with TRBJ2-1; 11 bases line up with TRBD2. This CDR3 comprises 15 residues. CDR1 and CDR2 from the germline V gene are SGHTA and FQGTGA. With 6 bases clipped from V and 7 bases from J, the junction kept 8 bases outside the gene matches. In DNA, the CDR3 is TGTGCCAGCAGGTTAGCGGGAGGGCCCGGAAATGAGCAGTTCTTC. It encodes CASRLAGGPGNEQFF.

This clonotype was counted ten times or more. The V and J genes are TRBV19 and TRBJ1-1; D is unclear. The V and J ends lost 1 base and 6 bases respectively, with 12 bases between them. This CDR3 comprises 14 residues. Germline CDR1 reads LNHDA; CDR2 reads SQIVND (reference sequence). The CDR3 nucleotides read TGTGCCAGTAGTATAGTAAGGAGTGGGGCTGAAGCTTTCTTT. Residues: CASSIVRSGAEAFF.

This clonotype has more than one count but fewer than ten. The rearrangement uses TRBV3-1 and TRBJ1-1; D is perhaps TRBD1 (5 bases). Germline lookup yields CDR1 LGHDT and CDR2 YNNKEL (reference sequence). CDR3 size: 15 residues. The V and J ends lost 4 bases and 7 bases respectively, with 19 bases between them. The CDR3 is CASSRRPRGVGEAFF. The CDR3 DNA reads TGTGCCAGCAGCCGCCGACCCCGGGGGGTGGGTGAAGCTTTCTTT.

This clonotype has a count of ten or more. The chain employs TRBV7-9 and TRBJ2-5; 9 bases fit TRBD1. Germline CDR1 is SEHNR and CDR2 is FQNEAQ (reference sequence). The CDR3 is 17 residues long. Losses at the gene ends were 5 bases for V and 4 bases for J; bases not matched to a gene: 14. The CDR3 DNA reads TGTGCCAGCAGCCCTATAACAGGGGGCGCCCCGGGAGAGACCCAGTACTTC. Translating it yields CASSPITGGAPGETQYF.

This clonotype was recorded a few times. This chain joins TRBV9 and TRBJ2-2, with a tentative D call TRBD2 (6 bases). V was clipped by 4 bases and J by 3 bases, with 7 bases between them. Germline V gene lookup returns CDR1 SGDLS and CDR2 YYNGEE. This CDR3 has 13 residues. CDR3 in DNA: TGTGCCAGCAGCCGACTAGACACCGGGGAGCTGTTTTTT. It encodes CASSRLDTGELFF.

This clonotype was recorded many times. The J gene is TRBJ2-4, the V gene TRBV28; possibly TRBD1 for D (5 bases). From germline, CDR1 is MDHEN and CDR2 SYDVKM. The CDR3 contains 13 residues. Trimming cost V 6 bases and J 6 bases, with 12 bases left between them. The CDR3 nucleotides are TGTGCCAGCAGCGACTCTAGGGGAAACATTCAGTACTTC. Encoded protein: CASSDSRGNIQYF.

This clonotype was seen many times. The chain joins TRBV2 to TRBJ1-6, with D possibly matching TRBD1 (6 bases). V lost 9 bases to trimming and J lost 8 bases, with 11 bases between them. The CDR3 has 12 residues. Germline V gives CDR1 SNHLY, CDR2 FYNNEI. The CDR3 spells CARQGQDSPLHF. The CDR3 DNA is TGTGCCAGACAGGGTCAGGATTCACCCCTCCACTTT.

Comment on this clonotype: With a much larger clone just one base away, this may be a read error. This chain uses TRBV4-1 with TRBJ1-1, with 7 bases matching TRBD1. The CDR3 is 15 amino acids. Germline V CDR1 and CDR2: MGHRA, YSYEKL. The CDR3 reads CASSHPGQTHTEASF. Written as DNA, the CDR3 is TGCGCCAGCAGCCACCCGGGACAGACTCACACTGAAGCTTCCTTT.

This clonotype was seen ten or more times. This rearrangement joins TRBV6-1 to TRBJ2-1; 8 bases match TRBD1. The junction had 10 bases not matched to a gene; V was cut back by 8 bases and J by 4 bases. Germline CDR1 is MNHNS and CDR2 is SASEGT. This CDR3 region has 15 residues. In DNA form, the CDR3 reads TGTGCCAGCGGTACCAGGGGGCTTGTTTACAATGAGCAGTTCTTC. This codes for CASGTRGLVYNEQFF.

This clonotype was picked up many times. The rearrangement uses TRBV20-1 and TRBJ2-1; TRBD2 is a possible D gene (5 bases). The germline V gene encodes CDR1 DFQATT and CDR2 SNEGSKA (reference sequence). Between the trimmed V and J ends, which lost 6 bases and 0 bases, there was a span of 12 bases. The CDR3 extends over 14 amino acids. DNA for the CDR3: TGCAGTGCGCGGACGGGAACCTCCTACAATGAGCAGTTCTTC. It translates to CSARTGTSYNEQFF.

This clonotype was recorded many times. The V gene is TRBV27, the J gene TRBJ2-7; possibly TRBD1 or TRBD2 for D (5 bases each). The ends were cut back, 1 base at V and 3 bases at J, with 10 bases in the middle. There are 14 residues in the CDR3. Germline V CDR1 and CDR2: MNHEY, SMNVEV (reference sequence). The DNA of the CDR3 is TGTGCCAGCAGTTTATTGGGGGAGAGCTACGAGCAGTACTTC. Translating gives CASSLLGESYEQYF.

This clonotype was counted only a few times. The rearrangement joins TRBV7-9 to TRBJ2-1, with D perhaps being TRBD1 or TRBD2 (6 bases each). The CDR3 has 15 amino acids. The germline V gene encodes CDR1 SEHNR and CDR2 FQNEAQ (reference sequence). Trimming removed 5 bases from V and 7 bases from J, with 18 bases in between. CDR3 in amino acids: CASSPRRGALNEQFF. DNA of the CDR3: TGTGCCAGCAGCCCCAGAAGGGGGGCCTTGAATGAGCAGTTCTTC.